The 22 T cell receptor beta chains reported below all come from one sample, sequenced in a study of read filtering for tumor transcriptome and immune sequencing. From approximately 400 ng of RNA, a library with molecular barcoded alpha/delta and beta/gamma adaptors was made. TCRdb re-derived calls from the reads in MiXCR, one entry per CDR3 protein. The repertoire holds more than 70,000 distinct CDR3 sequences, with 20% to 25% as singletons. What was sequenced was a population of CD138-negative cells sorted from bone marrow. These receptors were taken from a donor aged 40 or older with multiple myeloma.

As regards this clonotype: At one of its ends the junction is not consistent with the germline gene, which may arise from a read error. The chain joins TRBV9 to TRBJ2-1; 7 bases align to TRBD2. The CDR3 extends over 14 amino acids. Germline V CDR1 and CDR2: SGDLS, YYNGEE. CDR3 nucleotides: TGTGCCAGCAGCGTAGGTAGCGGGCCCAGTGAGCAGTTCTTT. The encoded protein is CASSVGSGPSEQFF.

This clonotype has ten or more counts. The chain joins TRBV20-1 to TRBJ2-1; D may correspond to TRBD1 or TRBD2 (5 bases each). Germline V CDR1 and CDR2: DFQATT, SNEGSKA (reference sequence). The V end was cut by 6 bases, the J end by 0 bases, with 18 bases between. The CDR3 runs 16 residues. The CDR3 region is CSAIVGALSSYNEQFF. Written as DNA, the CDR3 is TGCAGTGCGATAGTCGGGGCTCTAAGCTCCTACAATGAGCAGTTCTTC.

Written as DNA, the CDR3 is TGCGCCAGCAGCCCCGGGACAGCAAACACCGGGGAGCTGTTTTTT. It codes for CASSPGTANTGELFF. The V gene is TRBV5-1, the J gene TRBJ2-2, with 7 bases fitting TRBD1. The CDR3 loop spans 15 amino acids. Germline CDR1 and CDR2: SGHRS and YFSETQ. Unmatched junction bases numbered 5, after V lost 4 bases and J lost 2 bases.

About this clonotype: A clone one base away is much larger, so this may be a read error. The chain couples TRBV20-1 to TRBJ2-7; D is unresolved. Germline V gene sequence: CDR1 DFQATT, CDR2 SNEGSKA (reference sequence). Trimming removed 7 bases at V and 5 bases at J, with 21 bases between. The CDR3 has 14 residues. Here the CDR3 DNA reads TGCAGTGTTGAAGTCGGCACATCTCGGCACGAGCAGTACTTC. Amino acids: CSVEVGTSRHEQYF.

This clonotype was counted ten times or more. The V gene is TRBV3-1, the J gene TRBJ1-1, with D perhaps matching TRBD1 (5 bases). This CDR3 contains 14 residues. Between the trimmed V and J ends, which lost 0 bases and 7 bases, there was a span of 12 bases. CDR1 and CDR2 (germline): LGHDT, YNNKEL (reference sequence). CDR3 in DNA: TGTGCCAGCAGCCAAGACCCACAGGACGTTGAAGCTTTCTTT. Residues: CASSQDPQDVEAFF. The variable domain in full, completed from reference TRBV3-1 and TRBJ1-1, reads DTAVSQTPKYLVTQMGNDKSIKCEQNLGHDTMYWYKQDSKKFLKIMFSYNNKELIINETVPNRFSPKSPDKAHLNLHINSLELGDSAVYFCASSQDPQDVEAFFGQGTRLTVV.

This clonotype came up a few times. This chain connects TRBV6-2 or TRBV6-3 to TRBJ1-6, with no clear D. Trimming removed 5 bases from V and 7 bases from J, with 12 bases in between. In germline, CDR1 is MNHEY, CDR2 SVGEGT. CDR3 length equals 14 residues. The CDR3 is CASSLGPVNSPLHF. In DNA, the CDR3 is TGTGCCAGCAGTCTCGGACCGGTGAATTCACCCCTCCACTTT.

This clonotype appeared many times. The chain joins TRBV3-1 to TRBJ2-5; D gene unclear. V was pared by 5 bases and J by 2 bases, with 18 bases between. The germline V gene encodes CDR1 LGHDT and CDR2 YNNKEL (reference sequence). The CDR3 has 16 residues. The CDR3: CASSSRVQILQETQYF. CDR3 bases: TGTGCCAGCAGCTCTAGGGTACAGATTTTACAAGAGACCCAGTACTTC.

This clonotype was recorded many times. The chain uses TRBV11-1 and TRBJ2-2; 8 bases map to TRBD1. Germline V gene data show CDR1 as SGHAT and CDR2 as FQDESV (reference sequence). V shed 2 bases and J 3 bases; nucleotides not matched to a gene: 2. This CDR3 comprises 15 residues. The CDR3 spells CASSLQGAHTGELFF. Written as DNA, the CDR3 is TGTGCCAGCAGCTTACAGGGGGCGCACACCGGGGAGCTGTTTTTT.

This clonotype was seen a handful of times. The genes are TRBV20-1 and TRBJ2-3; the match to TRBD2 covers 7 bases. This CDR3 comprises 13 residues. J lost 13 bases, V lost 1 base, and 11 bases had no gene match. From germline, CDR1 is DFQATT and CDR2 SNEGSKA (reference sequence). Here the CDR3 reads CSARAFVGGGKYF. The CDR3 nucleotides read TGCAGTGCTAGAGCTTTCGTCGGGGGAGGGAAGTATTTT.

This clonotype was seen many times. The chain links TRBV7-3 to TRBJ2-1, with TRBD2 matching 10 bases. The CDR3 contains 17 residues. The V segment lost 5 bases and the J segment 3 bases; nucleotides outside the gene matches: 10. CDR1 SGHTA and CDR2 FQGTGA come from the germline V gene. The CDR3 DNA is TGTGCCAGCAGCCAGCGGGGGGGCCGTCTAGACTACAATGAGCAGTTCTTC. Its protein is CASSQRGGRLDYNEQFF. The variable domain in full, with the rest retrieved from reference TRBV7-3 and TRBJ2-1, is GAGVSQTPSNKVTEKGKYVELRCDPISGHTALYWYRQSLGQGPEFLIYFQGTGAADDSGLPNDRFFAVRPEGSVSTLKIQRTERGDSAVYLCASSQRGGRLDYNEQFFGPGTRLTVL.

This clonotype came up many times. The chain employs TRBV28 and TRBJ2-7; 7 nucleotides align to TRBD1. The junction had 4 bases not matched to a gene; V was cut back by 5 bases and J by 0 bases. Germline V gene sequence: CDR1 MDHEN, CDR2 SYDVKM. There are 14 residues in the CDR3. The CDR3 loop reads CASSPRDSSYEQYF. The CDR3 DNA follows: TGTGCCAGCAGTCCGAGGGACAGCTCCTACGAGCAGTACTTC.

As to this clonotype: This may arise from a read error, as a much more abundant clone is one base away. This CDR3 is CNARDQWGRETQYF. CDR3 bases: TGCAATGCTAGAGATCAGTGGGGGCGTGAGACCCAGTACTTC. The chain combines TRBV20-1 with TRBJ2-5, with D possibly being TRBD1 (6 bases). The CDR3 has 14 amino acids. Germline CDR1 and CDR2: DFQATT and SNEGSKA (reference sequence).

This clonotype has more than one count but fewer than ten. The chain has TRBV7-8 and TRBJ2-7; D is uncertain. Trimming shortened V by 2 bases and J by 0 bases, and 8 bases separated the two germline ends. The CDR3 loop spans 14 amino acids. The germline V gene encodes CDR1 SGHVS and CDR2 FQNEAQ. CDR3 loop: CASSLRFSSYEQYF. The CDR3 coding sequence is TGTGCCAGCAGCTTACGGTTTAGCTCCTACGAGCAGTACTTC.

Only a few counts were recorded for this clonotype. The gene calls are TRBV10-2 and TRBJ1-5; TRBD1 might be the D (6 bases). V was pared by 5 bases and J by 4 bases, with 12 bases between. CDR1 WSHSY and CDR2 SAAADI come from the germline V gene. The CDR3 totals 14 residues. CDR3 protein: CASSRQASNQPQHF. The CDR3, as DNA: TGCGCCAGCAGTCGACAGGCGTCAAATCAGCCCCAGCATTTT.

In this sample, this clonotype turned up many times. This chain joins TRBV15 and TRBJ2-2, with D hard to call. The CDR3 sequence is 13 residues long. CDR1 is LNHNV and CDR2 is YYDKDF in the germline V gene (reference sequence). Trimming cost V 1 base and J 8 bases, with 8 bases left between them. The CDR3 DNA reads as TGTGCCACCAGCAGAGTCCAAACAGGGGAGCTGTTTTTT. Translation: CATSRVQTGELFF. Variable domain in full (rest from reference TRBV15 and TRBJ2-2): DAMVIQNPRYQVTQFGKPVTLSCSQTLNHNVMYWYQQKSSQAPKLLFHYYDKDFNNEADTPDNFQSRRPNTSFCFLDIRSPGLGDTAMYLCATSRVQTGELFFGEGSRLTVL.

Points on this clonotype: The junction shows a germline mismatch at one end, possibly a read error. The J gene is TRBJ2-3, the V gene TRBV7-9; D ambiguous. Germline V gene lookup returns CDR1 SEHNR and CDR2 FQNEAQ (reference sequence). The CDR3 runs 10 residues. The CDR3 region has the DNA TGTGCCGGCAGCTTAGGTACGCAGTATTTT. This gives the protein CAGSLGTQYF.

Many counts were recorded for this clonotype. The gene calls are TRBV2 and TRBJ1-1; perhaps TRBD1 as D (5 bases). In germline, CDR1 is SNHLY, CDR2 FYNNEI. V was clipped by 7 bases and J by 3 bases, with 15 bases between them. The CDR3 runs to 14 residues. CDR3: CASTQEGGDTEAFF. CDR3 DNA: TGTGCCAGCACCCAGGAGGGAGGGGACACTGAAGCTTTCTTT.

This clonotype was detected only a few times. The rearrangement uses TRBV28 and TRBJ2-4, with TRBD1 identical over 8 bases. J gave up 0 bases and V 5 bases, and 6 bases lay outside the gene matches. CDR1 and CDR2 (germline): MDHEN, SYDVKM. This CDR3 comprises 16 residues. CDR3 residues: CASSLTGGLAKNIQYF. DNA of the CDR3: TGTGCCAGCAGTCTAACAGGGGGACTAGCCAAAAACATTCAGTACTTC. The full variable domain, rest sourced from reference TRBV28 and TRBJ2-4, is DVKVTQSSRYLVKRTGEKVFLECVQDMDHENMFWYRQDPGLGLRLIYFSYDVKMKEKGDIPEGYSVSREKKERFSLILESASTNQTSMYLCASSLTGGLAKNIQYFGAGTRLSVL.

Many counts were recorded for this clonotype. This chain joins TRBV7-2 and TRBJ2-3, with TRBD2 matching over 11 bases. Germline trimming cut 5 bases from V and 1 base from J; bases unmatched to any gene: 5. The CDR3 is 16 residues long. Germline loops: CDR1 SGHTA, CDR2 FQGNSA. Here the CDR3 DNA reads TGTGCCAGCAGCGCCCGACTAGCGGGACGCACAGATACGCAGTATTTT. Translating it yields CASSARLAGRTDTQYF.

There are a few counts of this clonotype. A read error may explain this, as a much larger clone is one base away. V usage is TRBV12-3 or TRBV12-4 and J usage is TRBJ1-5; D remains unclear. CDR3 size: 14 residues. CDR3 coding DNA: TGTGCCGGCAGTTTCGGTGAACGACCAGTGCCCCAGCATTTT. Residues: CAGSFGERPVPQHF.

This clonotype has a count of ten or more. The J gene is TRBJ2-1, the V gene TRBV2, with TRBD2 matching over 8 bases. J gave up 7 bases and V 6 bases, and 8 bases lay outside the gene matches. The V gene's germline CDR1 is SNHLY and CDR2 FYNNEI. CDR3 length: 14 residues. CDR3 nucleotide sequence: TGTGCCAGCAGCCCGGGACTAGTGAGAAATGAGCAGTTCTTC. Translating gives CASSPGLVRNEQFF. Based on the CDR3 plus reference TRBV2 and TRBJ2-1, the full variable domain is EPEVTQTPSHQVTQMGQEVILRCVPISNHLYFYWYRQILGQKVEFLVSFYNNEISEKSEIFDDQFSVERPDGSNFTLKIRSTKLEDSAMYFCASSPGLVRNEQFFGPGTRLTVL.

This clonotype was recorded at least ten times. The rearrangement links TRBV29-1 to TRBJ1-1; 7 nucleotides align to TRBD1. V lost 7 bases and J lost 3; bases outside the gene matches: 8. CDR1 and CDR2 from the germline V gene are SQVTM and ANQGSEA. CDR3 length: 13 residues. DNA for the CDR3: TGCAGCGGGAACAGGGGCTTCGACACTGAAGCTTTCTTT. Translated, it gives CSGNRGFDTEAFF.